A selection of T cell receptor beta chains follows, all from one sample in a study of OX40 agonist ivuxolimab in advanced cancers. Repertoires were generated with immunoSEQ multiplex PCR, while TCRdb's copy carries only in-frame clones and drops some. The repertoire holds around 40,000 clones, 65% to 90% seen once, with around 10% in the top ten. The material sequenced was CD4+ or CD8+ T cells sorted from blood, taken in a trial of the OX40 agonist ivuxolimab. Source of these receptors: an adult with an advanced solid tumor such as melanoma, head and neck, liver or kidney cancer. CDR3s include the opening cysteine and the closing phenylalanine or tryptophan. Each record gives: CDR3 protein, CDR3 DNA, D gene, J gene, clone size, V gene. A D gene is named only where the DNA matches it firmly. Part of the rows lack a size; the others show once, few, many or a class for expanded clones.

CASSLFNRGTEAFF,TGTGCCAGCAGTTTATTCAACAGGGGGACTGAAGCTTTCTTT,TRBD1,TRBJ1-1,medium-sized,TRBV28
CASSEKSGGWTEAFF,TGTGCCAGCAGTGAGAAATCAGGGGGTTGGACTGAAGCTTTCTTT,TRBD1,TRBJ1-1,NA,TRBV6-1
CASSPRSAEVTDTQYF,TGTGCCAGCAGCCCCCGGTCCGCCGAGGTCACAGATACGCAGTATTTT,NA,TRBJ2-3,NA,TRBV7-2
CASSLLRGNGELFF,TGTGCCAGCAGTTTATTACGGGGGAACGGGGAGCTGTTTTTT,NA,TRBJ2-2,few,TRBV28
CASSPSTGGSGNTIYF,TGTGCCAGCAGCCCGTCGACAGGGGGCAGTGGAAACACCATATATTTT,TRBD1,TRBJ1-3,NA,TRBV5-4
CARAEAEQFF,TGTGCCAGGGCCGAGGCTGAGCAGTTCTTC,NA,TRBJ2-1,NA,TRBV2
CASSFTPLDREEAFF,TGTGCCAGCAGCTTCACACCTCTCGACAGGGAAGAAGCTTTCTTT,TRBD1,TRBJ1-1,NA,TRBV13
CASSQDQAGGGYEQYF,TGCGCCAGCAGCCAAGATCAGGCAGGGGGCGGATACGAGCAGTACTTC,TRBD1,TRBJ2-7,NA,TRBV4-1
CASGWQGFAEAFF,TGTGCTAGTGGTTGGCAGGGGTTCGCTGAAGCTTTCTTT,NA,TRBJ1-1,NA,TRBV12-5
CASSLLALERDEQFF,TGTGCCAGCAGCCTACTAGCTTTAGAACGGGATGAGCAGTTCTTC,NA,TRBJ2-1,NA,TRBV7-6
CASSPRSGAYNEQFF,TGCGCCAGCAGCCCCAGAAGCGGAGCTTACAATGAGCAGTTCTTC,NA,TRBJ2-1,NA,TRBV4-1
CAWSGAGGDEQYF,TGTGCCTGGAGTGGAGCGGGAGGGGACGAGCAGTACTTC,TRBD2,TRBJ2-7,NA,TRBV30
CASSRGVGVTDEQYF,TGTGCCAGCAGCCGGGGTGTCGGGGTTACGGACGAGCAGTACTTC,NA,TRBJ2-7,NA,TRBV27
CASKSLQGLSGNTIYF,TGCGCCAGCAAATCCCTACAGGGGCTCTCTGGAAACACCATATATTTT,TRBD1,TRBJ1-3,once,TRBV5-1
CASSQRKGMEEKLFF,TGCGCCAGCAGCCAACGAAAGGGGATGGAAGAAAAACTGTTTTTT,NA,TRBJ1-4,NA,TRBV4-3
CASSQDEGGTEAFF,TGCGCCAGCAGCCAAGATGAGGGGGGCACTGAAGCTTTCTTT,NA,TRBJ1-1,NA,TRBV4-3
CASSVADGELFF,TGTGCCAGCAGCGTAGCTGACGGGGAGCTGTTTTTT,NA,TRBJ2-2,few,TRBV9
CASSESGEQFF,TGTGCCAGCAGCGAAAGCGGGGAGCAGTTCTTC,NA,TRBJ2-1,NA,TRBV5-4
CASSLAHISGDTQYF,TGTGCCAGCAGTCTCGCGCACATTTCGGGAGATACGCAGTATTTT,NA,TRBJ2-3,NA,TRBV27
CASSFLADEQFF,TGTGCCAGCAGCTTTTTAGCCGATGAGCAGTTCTTC,NA,TRBJ2-1,NA,TRBV7-2
CASSFWSGYLNEQFF,TGTGCCAGCAGTTTTTGGTCGGGATATCTTAATGAGCAGTTCTTC,NA,TRBJ2-1,NA,TRBV28
CASSFIGGAYNEQFF,TGTGCCAGCAGCTTTATCGGGGGGGCCTACAATGAGCAGTTCTTC,TRBD2,TRBJ2-1,NA,TRBV7-2
CASSREGQGLDEQFF,TGTGCCAGCAGCAGGGAGGGACAGGGCTTAGATGAGCAGTTCTTC,TRBD1,TRBJ2-1,NA,TRBV9
CASKEVTGELFF,TGTGCCAGCAAGGAGGTCACCGGGGAGCTGTTTTTT,NA,TRBJ2-2,NA,TRBV27
CASSEATAGKGEQFF,TGTGCCAGCAGTGAAGCCACAGCGGGGAAAGGCGAGCAGTTCTTC,TRBD2,TRBJ2-1,NA,TRBV6-1
CASSIVMRETQYF,TGTGCCAGCAGTATAGTGATGAGAGAGACCCAGTACTTC,NA,TRBJ2-5,NA,TRBV28
CASSLTSYNEQFF,TGTGCCAGCAGCTTGACATCTTACAATGAGCAGTTCTTC,NA,TRBJ2-1,NA,TRBV11-2
CSGVAGGFDNEQFF,TGCAGCGGAGTAGCGGGGGGGTTTGACAATGAGCAGTTCTTC,TRBD2,TRBJ2-1,NA,TRBV29-1
CASSLSPLYNEQFF,TGTGCCAGCAGCTTAAGTCCACTATACAATGAGCAGTTCTTC,NA,TRBJ2-1,NA,TRBV7-9
CASSLGLAAVLAGANVLTF,TGTGCCAGCAGCCTCGGACTAGCCGCTGTCCTGGCTGGGGCCAACGTCCTGACTTTC,TRBD2,TRBJ2-6,NA,TRBV13
CASSQGYEQYF,TGTGCCAGCAGCCAAGGTTACGAGCAGTACTTC,NA,TRBJ2-7,once,TRBV14
CASSLVQGLAETDTQYF,TGTGCCAGCAGCTTAGTTCAAGGACTAGCGGAAACAGATACGCAGTATTTT,TRBD2,TRBJ2-3,once,TRBV11-2
CASSPSRGYSGNTIYF,TGTGCCAGCAGTCCGTCAAGGGGATACTCTGGAAACACCATATATTTT,NA,TRBJ1-3,NA,TRBV28
CSVAGGDSGNTIYF,TGCAGCGTTGCTGGCGGGGACTCTGGAAACACCATATATTTT,NA,TRBJ1-3,NA,TRBV29-1
CASSPSTTGIENSPLHF,TGCGCCAGCAGCCCCTCCACGACAGGGATCGAGAATTCACCCCTCCACTTT,TRBD1,TRBJ1-6,NA,TRBV4-3
CASSLFGGASYTQYF,TGTGCCAGCAGCTTATTCGGGGGGGCCAGTTATACGCAGTATTTT,TRBD2,TRBJ2-3,NA,TRBV7-2
CASSLLRAKHEKLFF,TGTGCCAGCAGTTTATTGAGGGCGAAGCATGAAAAACTGTTTTTT,NA,TRBJ1-4,NA,TRBV27
CATSPGANTEAFF,TGTGCCACCAGCCCAGGAGCGAACACTGAAGCTTTCTTT,NA,TRBJ1-1,NA,TRBV15
CASSPTVLDTAYEQYF,TGCGCCAGCAGCCCGACAGTGCTGGACACCGCCTACGAGCAGTACTTC,NA,TRBJ2-7,NA,TRBV4-3
CSAGRISDTQYF,TGCAGCGCCGGTCGGATTTCAGATACGCAGTATTTT,NA,TRBJ2-3,NA,TRBV29-1
CSVYVSGRAYNEQFF,TGCAGCGTCTACGTTAGCGGGAGGGCCTACAATGAGCAGTTCTTC,TRBD2,TRBJ2-1,NA,TRBV29-1
CASSEVKGADREQYF,TGTGCCAGCAGTGAAGTAAAAGGGGCAGACCGCGAGCAGTACTTC,NA,TRBJ2-7,NA,TRBV2
CASSPTGLSPVF,TGTGCCAGCAGTCCCACGGGACTTTCCCCCGTCTTC,NA,TRBJ2-7,NA,TRBV27
CASSLSWGAHEQYF,TGCGCCAGCAGCTTGTCATGGGGTGCCCACGAGCAGTACTTC,NA,TRBJ2-7,NA,TRBV5-1
CASSFARGRSEAFF,TGTGCCAGCAGTTTCGCCAGGGGGCGATCTGAAGCTTTCTTT,TRBD1,TRBJ1-1,NA,TRBV27
CASSLAAGLAGNREQFF,TGTGCCAGCAGCTTAGCTGCGGGACTAGCGGGTAATCGGGAGCAGTTCTTC,TRBD2,TRBJ2-1,NA,TRBV7-7
CASSRNLNEQFF,TGTGCCAGCAGCCGGAACTTGAATGAGCAGTTCTTC,NA,TRBJ2-1,NA,TRBV7-8
CAISAEREFYNEQFF,TGTGCCATCAGTGCGGAGCGGGAGTTTTACAATGAGCAGTTCTTC,TRBD2,TRBJ2-1,NA,TRBV10-3
CASSRGGSGAPLFTDTQYF,TGTGCCAGCAGCAGGGGAGGGAGCGGAGCCCCTCTTTTCACAGATACGCAGTATTTT,NA,TRBJ2-3,NA,TRBV21-1
CATSRATGDTYEQYF,TGTGCCACCAGCAGAGCGACAGGGGACACCTACGAGCAGTACTTC,TRBD1,TRBJ2-7,NA,TRBV15
CASSVGSGELFF,TGTGCCAGCAGCGTAGGGTCCGGGGAGCTGTTTTTT,NA,TRBJ2-2,NA,TRBV9
CASSSTAYQETQYF,TGTGCCAGCAGCTCGACAGCGTACCAAGAGACCCAGTACTTC,NA,TRBJ2-5,few,TRBV7-9
CASSFTGELFF,TGTGCCAGCAGCTTCACCGGGGAGCTGTTTTTT,NA,TRBJ2-2,NA,TRBV7-9